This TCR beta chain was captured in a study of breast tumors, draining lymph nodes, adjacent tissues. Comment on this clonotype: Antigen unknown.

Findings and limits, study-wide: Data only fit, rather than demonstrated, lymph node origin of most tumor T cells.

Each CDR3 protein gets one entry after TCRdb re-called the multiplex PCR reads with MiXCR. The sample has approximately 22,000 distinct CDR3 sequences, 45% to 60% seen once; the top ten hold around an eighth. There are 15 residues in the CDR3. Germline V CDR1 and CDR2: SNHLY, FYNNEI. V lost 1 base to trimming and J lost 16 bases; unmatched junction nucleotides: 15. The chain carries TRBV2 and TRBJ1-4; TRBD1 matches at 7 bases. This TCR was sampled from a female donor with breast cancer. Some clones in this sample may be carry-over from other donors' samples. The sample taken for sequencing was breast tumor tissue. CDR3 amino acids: CASSEGDRVNEQQFF. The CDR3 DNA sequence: TGTGCCAGCAGTGAAGGAGACAGGGTTAATGAACAGCAGTTTTTT.